This T cell receptor (beta chain) was profiled in a study of beta chain features in type 1 diabetes. Study-wide results and caveats: For cells with high TCR expression, cDNA sequencing could yield over-representation. In type 1 diabetes patients, VDJ junctions had fewer insertions; deletions at these junctions were more frequent. Among all four CD4+ subsets, Type 1 diabetes patients had TCRB CDR3s that were moderately but significantly shorter.

Concerning this clone: The antigen is undetermined.

The CDR3 contains 15 residues. The ends were cut back, 3 bases at V and 3 bases at J, with 13 bases in the middle. CDR1 and CDR2 from the germline V gene are MDHEN and SYDVKM. Sequencing targeted expressed TCRB transcripts, as all isolated RNA had been reverse transcribed. Clones were sequenced by immunoSEQ multiplex PCR, and TCRdb holds only the in-frame ones, with some missing. The sample has approximately 160,000 clones; roughly 60% are singletons. A single heparinised blood sample, averaging around 0.11 L, was obtained per donor. This receptor was taken from a man aged 25-45 years with type 1 diabetes. The chain uses TRBV28 and TRBJ2-3, with D possibly being TRBD1 (6 bases). Sequenced sample: naive CD4+ T cells from blood. DNA for the CDR3: TGTGCCAGCAGTTTCCAGGGGAGATGGACAGATACGCAGTATTTT. It yields the protein CASSFQGRWTDTQYF. The complete variable domain, with remaining parts taken from reference TRBV28 and TRBJ2-3, reads DVKVTQSSRYLVKRTGEKVFLECVQDMDHENMFWYRQDPGLGLRLIYFSYDVKMKEKGDIPEGYSVSREKKERFSLILESASTNQTSMYLCASSFQGRWTDTQYFGPGTRLTVL.